Listed below are T cell receptor beta chains from one sample, sequenced in a study of Ad26.COV2.S vaccination and SARS-CoV-2 variants. Assay: immunoSEQ multiplex PCR; the TCRdb copy retains only in-frame clones and omits some. The data hold 300,000 to 400,000 clones, with around 90% observed a single time. The material was peripheral blood, obtained in a trial of Ad26.COV2.S vaccine versus placebo. These receptors came from a person aged 18-65 years who received the Ad26.COV2.S COVID-19 vaccine or a placebo. Each CDR3 is given with its conserved first and last residue. D genes are given only for firm matches.

j_gene	d_gene	v_gene	CDR3nt	CDR3aa
TRBJ2-7	TRBD1	TRBV5-1	TGCGCCAGCAGCGCGTCCGGGACAGGATCGACACCCTACGAGCAGTACTTC	CASSASGTGSTPYEQYF
TRBJ1-4	NA	TRBV12-1	TGTGCCAGCAGCTTTGCTCGGGGGCCTGCGGATGAAAAACTGTTTTTT	CASSFARGPADEKLFF
TRBJ2-7	NA	TRBV6-1	TGTGCCAGCAGTGAGGTGATTAGCGCAGCTTGGCAGTACTTC	CASSEVISAAWQYF
TRBJ2-7	NA	TRBV4-1	TGCGCCAGCAGCCAAGTTCTGACCTACGAGCAGTACTTC	CASSQVLTYEQYF
TRBJ1-1	NA	TRBV19	TGTGCCAGTAGTTCCCCGGGAGAGCCTAACACTGAAGCTTTCTTT	CASSSPGEPNTEAFF
TRBJ1-1	NA	TRBV30	TGTGCCTGGAACGGAGCTTTCTTT	CAWNGAFF
TRBJ2-2	NA	TRBV9	TGTGCCAGCAGCGTAGTTGGAGGCGGGGAGCTGTTTTTT	CASSVVGGGELFF
TRBJ2-5	NA	TRBV12-3/TRBV12-4	TGTGCCAGCAGTTTCCTGGGGACCCAGTACTTC	CASSFLGTQYF
TRBJ2-5	TRBD2	TRBV7-2	TGTGCCAGCAGCTTAAACGGGGGGGGTCGAGAGACCCAGTACTTC	CASSLNGGGRETQYF
TRBJ1-4	NA	TRBV5-5	TGTGCCAGCAGCTTCGGGACGCGCCCCAATGAAAAACTGTTTTTT	CASSFGTRPNEKLFF
TRBJ2-7	NA	TRBV19	TGTGCCAGTAGTGTTTACAGGGAGTACGAGCAGTACTTC	CASSVYREYEQYF